The rows below give T cell receptor beta chains drawn from one sample of a study of blood T cell repertoires in COVID-19. Using immunoSEQ multiplex PCR, the repertoire was profiled, and TCRdb retains in-frame clones only, with some absent. The data contain about 120,000 clones, almost 90% of them singletons. Sequenced: peripheral blood. The source is a woman aged 45-65 years with active or convalescent COVID-19. Both conserved end residues are part of each CDR3.

j_call cdr3_length v_call cdr3_aa
TRBJ2-5 17 TRBV9 CASSVSSGRGLGETQYF
TRBJ1-5 15 TRBV15 CATGTRTGTNQPQHF
TRBJ2-3 19 TRBV7-8 CASSLGGQAGGPLTDTQYF
TRBJ1-5 15 TRBV9 CASSVEAQGVQPQHF
TRBJ2-3 15 TRBV9 CASSADYTSTDTQYF
TRBJ2-1 16 TRBV7-2 CASSLVSWREDNEQFF
TRBJ1-2 16 TRBV10-3 CAIGKNRDRSNYGYTF
TRBJ2-4 15 TRBV5-5 CASSLIGSRGDIQYF
TRBJ1-1 13 TRBV7-6 CASSRDINTEAFF
TRBJ2-3 17 TRBV28 CASSLTGIRGTGDTQYF
TRBJ2-3 15 TRBV5-6 CASSLDLTVTDTQYF
TRBJ2-1 15 TRBV11-2 CASSLMGAGNYEQFF
TRBJ2-5 16 TRBV6-1 CASSARAGGTQETQYF
TRBJ1-5 13 TRBV28 CASSVMGDQPQHF
TRBJ2-3 14 TRBV15 CATSRTGRTDTQYF
TRBJ1-2 13 TRBV28 CASSKPTSYGYTF
TRBJ2-7 15 TRBV12-1 CASSFPGTGDYEQYF
TRBJ1-1 14 TRBV14 CASSQESGSAEAFF
TRBJ2-5 16 TRBV7-2 CASSSRRLGAQETQYF
TRBJ1-2 14 TRBV5-1 CASGPGQGDYGYTF
TRBJ1-3 16 TRBV30 CAWNPKTGNSGNTIYF
TRBJ1-6 13 TRBV27 CASSTNYNSPLHF
TRBJ1-3 18 TRBV4-3 CASSLSWLGPPSGNTIYF
TRBJ2-5 18 TRBV19 CASSGRGLAGGIGETQYF
TRBJ1-3 17 TRBV10-3 CAISESDLDSARNTIYF
TRBJ2-2 15 TRBV2 CASSAIKGRTGELFF
TRBJ2-5 14 TRBV10-1 CASSEPTGAGGQYF
TRBJ1-3 14 TRBV28 CASSFQASGNTIYF
TRBJ2-7 15 TRBV5-1 CASSLRAGGPHEQYF
TRBJ1-1 13 TRBV19 CASGDLVNTEAFF
TRBJ1-2 12 TRBV28 CASSLQGYGYTF
TRBJ2-5 16 TRBV6-2/TRBV6-3 CASSPGAGRGLKTQYF
TRBJ1-1 13 TRBV14 CASSQGVNTEAFF
TRBJ2-1 15 TRBV2 CASSVVLAGDGEQFF
TRBJ2-1 18 TRBV4-1 CASSLILWGVGGDNEQFF
TRBJ2-7 15 TRBV9 CASSATSRQPGEQYF
TRBJ2-1 13 TRBV24-1 CATSEGGYNEQFF
TRBJ2-2 13 TRBV12-3/TRBV12-4 CASRGLNTGELFF
TRBJ1-5 10 TRBV14 CASQYQPQHF
TRBJ1-5 16 TRBV7-8 CASSLEFAGMGQPQHF
TRBJ2-1 17 TRBV5-1 CASSLRGGSSSYNEQFF
TRBJ2-7 15 TRBV27 CASSSWTGGSYEQYF
TRBJ1-5 13 TRBV7-8 CASSLTGTQPQHF
TRBJ2-1 16 TRBV5-1 CASSLPSGRPHNEQFF
TRBJ2-7 16 TRBV5-6 CASSSPVGLAGGEQYF
TRBJ1-2 14 TRBV3-1/TRBV3-2 CASSQEGTGLGYTF
TRBJ2-2 15 TRBV29-1 CSVADRGRTTGELFF
TRBJ1-1 13 TRBV12-3/TRBV12-4 CASSFFMTAEAFF
TRBJ2-7 15 TRBV7-2 CASSPTGTSAYEQYF
TRBJ2-4 16 TRBV11-2 CASSPIGQLAKNIQYF
TRBJ2-1 15 TRBV15 CATSVLGRSSNEQFF
TRBJ2-7 15 TRBV5-1 CASSLSGGYLYEQYF
TRBJ2-5 14 TRBV9 CASSVGGGVETQYF